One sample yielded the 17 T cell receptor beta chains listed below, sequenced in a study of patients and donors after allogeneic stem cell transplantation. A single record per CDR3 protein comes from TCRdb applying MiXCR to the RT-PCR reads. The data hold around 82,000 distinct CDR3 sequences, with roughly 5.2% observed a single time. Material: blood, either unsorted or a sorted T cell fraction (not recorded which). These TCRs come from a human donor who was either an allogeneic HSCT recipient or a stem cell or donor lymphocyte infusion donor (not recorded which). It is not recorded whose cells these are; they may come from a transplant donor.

CDR3 residues: CASSAGQPQETQYF. CDR3 nucleotides: TGTGCCAGCAGCGCGGGACAGCCACAAGAGACCCAGTACTTC. This rearrangement joins TRBV5-4 to TRBJ2-5; D may be TRBD1 (7 bases). This CDR3 is built from 14 residues. Germline CDR1 and CDR2: SGHNT and YYREEE (reference sequence). Trimming removed 4 bases from V and 2 bases from J, with 12 bases in between.

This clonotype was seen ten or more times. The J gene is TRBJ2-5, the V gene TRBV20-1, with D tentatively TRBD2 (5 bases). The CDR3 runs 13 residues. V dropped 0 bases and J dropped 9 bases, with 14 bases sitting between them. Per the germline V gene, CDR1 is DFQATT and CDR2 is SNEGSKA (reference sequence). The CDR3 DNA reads TGCAGTGCTAGAGACCTCTATCGGGGAGCCCAGTACTTC. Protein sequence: CSARDLYRGAQYF.

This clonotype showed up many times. CDR3 bases: TGCAGTGTTGCACTAGAGACGTCAGAGGGAGCTTTCTTT. Translated, it gives CSVALETSEGAFF. The V and J genes are TRBV20-1 and TRBJ1-1; D gene uncertain. V gave up 7 bases and J gave up 10 bases, with 22 bases separating them. This CDR3 is built from 13 residues. The V gene's germline CDR1 is DFQATT and CDR2 SNEGSKA (reference sequence).

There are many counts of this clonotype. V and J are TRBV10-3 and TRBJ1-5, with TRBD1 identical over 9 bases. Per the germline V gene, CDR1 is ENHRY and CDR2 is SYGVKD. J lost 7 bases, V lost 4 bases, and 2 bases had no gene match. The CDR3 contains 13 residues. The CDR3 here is CAISGDRDQPQHF. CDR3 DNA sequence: TGTGCCATCAGTGGGGACAGGGACCAGCCCCAGCATTTT.

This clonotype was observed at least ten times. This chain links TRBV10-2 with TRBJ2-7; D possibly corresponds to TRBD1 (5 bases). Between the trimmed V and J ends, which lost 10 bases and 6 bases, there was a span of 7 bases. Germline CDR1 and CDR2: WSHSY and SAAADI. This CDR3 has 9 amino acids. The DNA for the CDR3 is TGCGCCACCAGGGCCGAGCAGTACTTC. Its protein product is CATRAEQYF.

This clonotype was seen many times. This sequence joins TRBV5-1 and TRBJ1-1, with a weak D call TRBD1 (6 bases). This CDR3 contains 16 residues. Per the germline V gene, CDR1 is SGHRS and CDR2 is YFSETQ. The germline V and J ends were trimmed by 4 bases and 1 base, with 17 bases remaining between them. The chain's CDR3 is CASSIGDARGNTEAFF. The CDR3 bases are TGCGCCAGCAGCATTGGGGATGCCAGGGGGAACACTGAAGCTTTCTTT.

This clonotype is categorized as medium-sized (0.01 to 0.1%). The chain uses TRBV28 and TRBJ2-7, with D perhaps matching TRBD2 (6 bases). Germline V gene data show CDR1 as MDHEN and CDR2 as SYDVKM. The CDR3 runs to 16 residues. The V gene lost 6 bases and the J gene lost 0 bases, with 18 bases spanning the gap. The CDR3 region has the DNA TGTGCCAGCAGCCCAAGGGCGGGATGGAGCTCCTACGAGCAGTACTTC. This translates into CASSPRAGWSSYEQYF. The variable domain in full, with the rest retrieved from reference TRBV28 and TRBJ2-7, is DVKVTQSSRYLVKRTGEKVFLECVQDMDHENMFWYRQDPGLGLRLIYFSYDVKMKEKGDIPEGYSVSREKKERFSLILESASTNQTSMYLCASSPRAGWSSYEQYFGPGTRLTVT.

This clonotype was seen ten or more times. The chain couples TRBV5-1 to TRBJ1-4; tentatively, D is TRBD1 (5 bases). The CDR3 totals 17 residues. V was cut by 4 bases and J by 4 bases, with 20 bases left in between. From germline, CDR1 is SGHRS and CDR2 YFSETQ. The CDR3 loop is CASSPYGPGPNNEKLFF. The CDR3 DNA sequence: TGCGCCAGCAGCCCTTACGGACCGGGACCCAATAATGAAAAACTGTTTTTT.

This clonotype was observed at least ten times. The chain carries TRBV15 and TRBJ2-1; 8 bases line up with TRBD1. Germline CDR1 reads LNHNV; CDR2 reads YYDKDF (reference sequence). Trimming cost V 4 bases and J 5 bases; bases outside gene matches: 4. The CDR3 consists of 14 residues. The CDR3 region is CATSIMGQDNEQFF. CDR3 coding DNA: TGTGCCACCAGCATAATGGGACAGGACAATGAGCAGTTCTTC.

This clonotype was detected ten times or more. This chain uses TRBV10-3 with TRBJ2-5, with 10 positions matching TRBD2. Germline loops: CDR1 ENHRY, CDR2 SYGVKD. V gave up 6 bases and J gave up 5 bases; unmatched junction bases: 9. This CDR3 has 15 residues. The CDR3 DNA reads TGTGCCATCAGCCGAGCGGGAGGGCTCGCGGAGACCCAGTACTTC. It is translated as CAISRAGGLAETQYF.

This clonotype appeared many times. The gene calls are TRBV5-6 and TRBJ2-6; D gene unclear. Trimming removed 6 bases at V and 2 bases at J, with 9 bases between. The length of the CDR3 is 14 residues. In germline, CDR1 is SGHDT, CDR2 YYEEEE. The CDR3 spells CASTLPTGANVLTF. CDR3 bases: TGTGCCAGCACCCTCCCTACTGGGGCCAACGTCCTGACTTTC.

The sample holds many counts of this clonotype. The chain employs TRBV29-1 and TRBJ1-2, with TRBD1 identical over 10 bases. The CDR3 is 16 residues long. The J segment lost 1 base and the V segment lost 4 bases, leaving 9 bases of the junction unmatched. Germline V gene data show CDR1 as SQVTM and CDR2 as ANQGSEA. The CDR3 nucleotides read TGCAGCGTTGCGGGGACAGGGGATGGGGGTAACTATGGCTACACCTTC. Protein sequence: CSVAGTGDGGNYGYTF. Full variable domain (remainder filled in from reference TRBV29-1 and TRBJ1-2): SAVISQKPSRDICQRGTSLTIQCQVDSQVTMMFWYRQQPGQSLTLIATANQGSEATYESGFVIDKFPISRPNLTFSTLTVSNMSPEDSSIYLCSVAGTGDGGNYGYTFGSGTRLTVV.

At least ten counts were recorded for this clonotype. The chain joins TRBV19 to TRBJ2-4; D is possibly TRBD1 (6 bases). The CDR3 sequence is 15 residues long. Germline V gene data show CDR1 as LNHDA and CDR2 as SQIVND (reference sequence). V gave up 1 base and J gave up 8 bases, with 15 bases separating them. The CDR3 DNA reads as TGTGCCAGTAGTATAGTCGGGCAGGGGTTGGACATTCAGTACTTC. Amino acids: CASSIVGQGLDIQYF.

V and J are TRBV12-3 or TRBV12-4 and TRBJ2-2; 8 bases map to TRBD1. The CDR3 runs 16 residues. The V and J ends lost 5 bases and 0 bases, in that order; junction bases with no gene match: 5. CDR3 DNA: TGTGCCAGCAGTGGACAGGGCCTCGCGAACACCGGGGAGCTGTTTTTT. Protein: CASSGQGLANTGELFF.

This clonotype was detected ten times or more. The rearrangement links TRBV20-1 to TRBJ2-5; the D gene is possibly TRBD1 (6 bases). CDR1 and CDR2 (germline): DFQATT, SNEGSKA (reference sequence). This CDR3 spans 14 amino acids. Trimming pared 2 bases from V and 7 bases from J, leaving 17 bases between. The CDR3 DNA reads TGCAGTGCTAGACTCAATACAGGGATCCCGACCCAGTACTTC. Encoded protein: CSARLNTGIPTQYF.

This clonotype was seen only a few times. Here the CDR3 reads CASSQTGSSYGYTF. The CDR3 nucleotides read TGTGCCAGCAGCCAGACAGGGTCGAGCTATGGCTACACCTTC. The chain has TRBV6-1 and TRBJ1-2; 7 nucleotides line up with TRBD1. Germline loops: CDR1 MNHNS, CDR2 SASEGT. V was pared by 6 bases and J by 4 bases, with 8 bases of the junction left unmatched. The CDR3 has 14 amino acids.

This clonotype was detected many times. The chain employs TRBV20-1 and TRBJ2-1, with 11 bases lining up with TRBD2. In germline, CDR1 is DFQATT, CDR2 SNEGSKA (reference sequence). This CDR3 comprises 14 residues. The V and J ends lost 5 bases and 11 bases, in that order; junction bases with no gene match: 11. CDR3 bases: TGCAGTGCTCCCGCCGGGCTAGCGGGGGGACAGCAGTTCTTC. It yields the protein CSAPAGLAGGQQFF.